This T cell receptor (beta chain) derives from a study of blood T cell repertoires in COVID-19. Study context: Acute and convalescent COVID-19 specimens originated in the United States, Italy and Spain.

The data were produced by immunoSEQ multiplex PCR, yet TCRdb's version contains in-frame clones alone and is incomplete. The data contain 130,000 or so clones, around 91% of them singletons. Trimming left V 5 bases short and J 6 bases short, with 9 bases between. Germline-derived CDR1 and CDR2 are KGHDR and SFDVKD. The CDR3 is 12 amino acids. This chain uses TRBV24-1 with TRBJ1-2; weak D call: TRBD1 (6 bases). The clonotype originates from a man aged 70 or older with active or convalescent COVID-19. Sequenced material: peripheral blood. DNA of the CDR3: TGTGCCACCAGTGCATCAGGGGATGGCTACACCTTC. Translated, it gives CATSASGDGYTF.